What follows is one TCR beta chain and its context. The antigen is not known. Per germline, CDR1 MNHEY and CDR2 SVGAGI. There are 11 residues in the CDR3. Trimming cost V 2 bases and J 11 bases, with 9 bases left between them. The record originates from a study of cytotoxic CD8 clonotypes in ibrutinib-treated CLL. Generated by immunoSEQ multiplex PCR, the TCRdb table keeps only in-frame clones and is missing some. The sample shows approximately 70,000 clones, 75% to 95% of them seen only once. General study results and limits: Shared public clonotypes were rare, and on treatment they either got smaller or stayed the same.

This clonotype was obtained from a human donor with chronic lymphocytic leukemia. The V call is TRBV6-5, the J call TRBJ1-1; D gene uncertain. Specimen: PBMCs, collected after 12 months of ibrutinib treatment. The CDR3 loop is CASSYAQRAFF. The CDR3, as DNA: TGTGCCAGCAGTTACGCCCAGCGGGCTTTCTTT.